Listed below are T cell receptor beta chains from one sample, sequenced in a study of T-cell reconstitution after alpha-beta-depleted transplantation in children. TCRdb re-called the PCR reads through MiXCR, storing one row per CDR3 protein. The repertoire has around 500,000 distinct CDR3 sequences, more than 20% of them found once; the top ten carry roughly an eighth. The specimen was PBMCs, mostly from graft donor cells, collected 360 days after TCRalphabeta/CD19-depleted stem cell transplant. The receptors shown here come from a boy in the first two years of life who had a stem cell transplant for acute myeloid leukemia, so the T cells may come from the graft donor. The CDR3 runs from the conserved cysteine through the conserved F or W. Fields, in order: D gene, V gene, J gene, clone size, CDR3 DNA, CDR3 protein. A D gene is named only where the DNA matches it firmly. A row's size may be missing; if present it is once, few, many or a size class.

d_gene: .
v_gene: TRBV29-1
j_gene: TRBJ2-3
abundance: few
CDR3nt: TGCAGCGTTGAAGATGGGAGTGTCGGAGATACGCAGTATTTT
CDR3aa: CSVEDGSVGDTQYF

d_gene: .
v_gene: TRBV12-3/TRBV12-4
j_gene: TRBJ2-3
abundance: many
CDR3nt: TGTGCCAGCAGTTTAACGGGGCCACTTACGCAGTATTTT
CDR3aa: CASSLTGPLTQYF

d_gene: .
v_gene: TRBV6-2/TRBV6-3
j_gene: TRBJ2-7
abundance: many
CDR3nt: TGTGCCAGCAGGATCCGGGACGGTCCGTACGAGCAGTACTTC
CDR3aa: CASRIRDGPYEQYF

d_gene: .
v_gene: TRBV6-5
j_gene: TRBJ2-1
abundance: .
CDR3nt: TGTGCCAGCAGTTCGCGACAGTACAATGAGCAGTTCTTC
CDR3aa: CASSSRQYNEQFF

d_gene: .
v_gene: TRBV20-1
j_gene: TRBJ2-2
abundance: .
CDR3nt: TGCTGTGCTCCTGACGTGGCGGCGGTCGCGAACACCGGGGAGCTGTTTTTT
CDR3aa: CCAPDVAAVANTGELFF

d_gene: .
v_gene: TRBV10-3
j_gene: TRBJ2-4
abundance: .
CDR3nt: TGTGCCATCAGTGACGGGGAGCTTGGAGACATTCAGTACTTC
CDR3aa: CAISDGELGDIQYF

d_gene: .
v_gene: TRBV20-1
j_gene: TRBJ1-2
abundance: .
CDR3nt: TGCAGTGCTAGATGGGGGACTGGCTACACCTTC
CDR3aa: CSARWGTGYTF

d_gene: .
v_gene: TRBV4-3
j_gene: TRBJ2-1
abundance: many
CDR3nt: TGCGCCAGCAGCCAAGATACCAGGGAAGAGCAGTTCTTC
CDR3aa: CASSQDTREEQFF

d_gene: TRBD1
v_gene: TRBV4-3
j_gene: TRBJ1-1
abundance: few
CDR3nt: TGCGCCAGCAGCCAGGCTGACAGGGAGAACACTGAAGCTTTCTTT
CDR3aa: CASSQADRENTEAFF

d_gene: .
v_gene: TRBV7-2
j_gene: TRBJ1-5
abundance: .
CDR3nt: TGTGCCAGCAGCTTAGTCGGGGGCGGGGATCAGCCCCAGCATTTT
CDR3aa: CASSLVGGGDQPQHF

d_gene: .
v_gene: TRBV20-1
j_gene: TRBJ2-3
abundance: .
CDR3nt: TGCAGTGCTAGAGGCCTGATGTTAAGATTGACAGATACGCAGTATTTT
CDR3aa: CSARGLMLRLTDTQYF

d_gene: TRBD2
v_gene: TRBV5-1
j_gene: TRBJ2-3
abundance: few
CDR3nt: TGCGCCAGCAGTTGGACTAGCGGCACAGATACGCAGTATTTT
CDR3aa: CASSWTSGTDTQYF

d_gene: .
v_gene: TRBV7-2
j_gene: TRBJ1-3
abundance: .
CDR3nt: TGTGCCAGCAGCCCGATACAGGACTATTCTGGAAACACCATATATTTT
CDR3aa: CASSPIQDYSGNTIYF

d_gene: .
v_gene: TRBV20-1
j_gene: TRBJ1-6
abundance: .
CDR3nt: TGCAGCGCCACATACAGGGTGGGTAATTCACCCCTCCACTTT
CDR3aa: CSATYRVGNSPLHF

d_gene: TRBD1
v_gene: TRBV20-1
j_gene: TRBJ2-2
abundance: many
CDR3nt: TGCAGTGCTAGAGATTTCGAGGGGGCGAGAACCGGGGAGCTGTTTTTT
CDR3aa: CSARDFEGARTGELFF

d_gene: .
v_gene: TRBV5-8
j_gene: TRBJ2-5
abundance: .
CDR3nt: TGTGCCAGCAGCTTCCCAATCGGATCCCAAGAGACCCAGTACTTC
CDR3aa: CASSFPIGSQETQYF

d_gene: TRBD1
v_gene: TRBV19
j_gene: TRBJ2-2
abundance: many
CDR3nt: TGTGCCAGTAGTATGGCAACAGGGGGGTCCGGGGAGCTGTTTTTT
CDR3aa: CASSMATGGSGELFF

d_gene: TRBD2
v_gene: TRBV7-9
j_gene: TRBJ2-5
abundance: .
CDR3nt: TGTGCCAGCAGCTTTGGGGGGGGGGTCCAAGAGACCCAGTACTTC
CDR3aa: CASSFGGGVQETQYF

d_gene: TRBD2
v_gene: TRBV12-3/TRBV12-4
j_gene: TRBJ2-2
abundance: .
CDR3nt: TGTGCCTTTGGTAAAGGGAGGGGGAACACCGGGGAGCTGTTTTTT
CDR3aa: CAFGKGRGNTGELFF

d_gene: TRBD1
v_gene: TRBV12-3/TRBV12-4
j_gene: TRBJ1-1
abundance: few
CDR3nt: TGTGCCAGCAGTCAACCGGGACAGGGTAGGAAGGCTTTCTTT
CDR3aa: CASSQPGQGRKAFF

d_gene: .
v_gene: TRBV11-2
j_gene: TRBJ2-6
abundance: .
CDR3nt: TGTGCCAGCACCCTAACAGGGCTCCCCCTCTCTGGGGCCAACGTCCTGACTTTC
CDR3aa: CASTLTGLPLSGANVLTF

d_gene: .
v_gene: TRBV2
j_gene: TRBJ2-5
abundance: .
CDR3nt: TGTGCCAGCAGTGAAGGCGATCAGACCCAGTACTTC
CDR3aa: CASSEGDQTQYF

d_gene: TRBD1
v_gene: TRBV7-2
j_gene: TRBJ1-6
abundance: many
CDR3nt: TGTGCCAGCAGCTCGCGGGGGACAGGGGTGGCTAATTCACCCCTCCACTTT
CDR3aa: CASSSRGTGVANSPLHF

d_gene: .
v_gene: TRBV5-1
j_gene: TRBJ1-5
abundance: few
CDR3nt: TGCGCCAGCAGCTTGAGCGGACCCCGAAGCAATCAGCCCCAGCATTTT
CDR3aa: CASSLSGPRSNQPQHF

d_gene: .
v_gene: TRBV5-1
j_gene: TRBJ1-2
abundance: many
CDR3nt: TGCGCCAGCAGCTTGGGTGCAGGGGATCATGGCTACACCTTC
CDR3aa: CASSLGAGDHGYTF

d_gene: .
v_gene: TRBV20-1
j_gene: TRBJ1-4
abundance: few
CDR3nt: TGCAGTGCTAGACCATGCGGGGGGGGTGAAAAACTGTTTTTT
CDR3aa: CSARPCGGGEKLFF

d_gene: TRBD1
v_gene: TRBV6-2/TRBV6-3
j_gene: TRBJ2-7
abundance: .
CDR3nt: TGTGCCAGCAACACCGGGACAGCCTCCTACGAGCAGTACTTC
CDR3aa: CASNTGTASYEQYF

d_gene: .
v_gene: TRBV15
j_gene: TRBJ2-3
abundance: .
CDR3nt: TGTGCCACCAGCAGAGAGGGGCTAGCCGATACGCAGTATTTT
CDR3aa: CATSREGLADTQYF

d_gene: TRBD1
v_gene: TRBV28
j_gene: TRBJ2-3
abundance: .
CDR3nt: TGTGCCAGAAAGACAGGGGGATCCGATACGCAGTATTTT
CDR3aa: CARKTGGSDTQYF

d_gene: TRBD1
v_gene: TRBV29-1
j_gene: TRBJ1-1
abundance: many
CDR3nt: TGCAGCGTTCAGGGGGTCCGGAACACTGAAGCTTTCTTT
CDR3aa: CSVQGVRNTEAFF

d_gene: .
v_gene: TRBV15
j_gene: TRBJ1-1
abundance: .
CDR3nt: TGTGCCACCAGCAGAGACCGACAGACCACTGAAGCTTTCTTT
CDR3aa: CATSRDRQTTEAFF

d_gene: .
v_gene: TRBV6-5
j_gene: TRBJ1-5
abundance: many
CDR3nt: TGTGCCAGCAGTTACGACGCAAATCAGCCCCAGCATTTT
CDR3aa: CASSYDANQPQHF

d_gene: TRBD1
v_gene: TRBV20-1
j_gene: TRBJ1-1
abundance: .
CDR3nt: TGCAGTGCTAGCCCGAGGGACAGGGCTCTGAACACTGAAGCTTTCTTT
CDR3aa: CSASPRDRALNTEAFF

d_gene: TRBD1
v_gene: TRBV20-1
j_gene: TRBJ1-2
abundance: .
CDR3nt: TGCAGTGCTCTACCCACGGGACAGGGCTCATATGGCTACACCTTC
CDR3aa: CSALPTGQGSYGYTF

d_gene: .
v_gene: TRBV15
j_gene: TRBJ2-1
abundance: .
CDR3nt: TGTGCCACCAGCAGAGAATGGAGGAACAATGAGCAGTTCTTC
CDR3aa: CATSREWRNNEQFF

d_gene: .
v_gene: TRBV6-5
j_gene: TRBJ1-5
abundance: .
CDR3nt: TGTGCCAGCAGTTGGGACACCTATAGCAATCAGCCCCAGCATTTT
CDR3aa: CASSWDTYSNQPQHF

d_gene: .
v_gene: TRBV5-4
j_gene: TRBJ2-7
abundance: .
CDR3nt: TGTGCCAGCAGCTTGTCCCCGGGGGTGGGTGGGACAGCCGGCTCCTACGAGCAGTACTTC
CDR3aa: CASSLSPGVGGTAGSYEQYF

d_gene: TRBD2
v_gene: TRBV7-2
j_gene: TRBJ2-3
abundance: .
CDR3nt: TGTGCCAGCAGCCTTAGCGGGGGCCCCTATGGAGATACGCAGTATTTT
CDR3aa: CASSLSGGPYGDTQYF

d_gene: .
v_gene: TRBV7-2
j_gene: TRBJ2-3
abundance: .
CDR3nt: TGTGCCAGCAGCTTATTGAAGGGAACTCCGTATTTT
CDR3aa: CASSLLKGTPYF

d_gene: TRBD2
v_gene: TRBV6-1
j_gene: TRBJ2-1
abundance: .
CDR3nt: TGTGCCAGCGGGAGGGCTCGGTCTTACCATGAGCAGTTCTTC
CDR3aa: CASGRARSYHEQFF

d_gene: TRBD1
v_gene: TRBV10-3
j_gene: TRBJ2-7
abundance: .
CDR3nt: TGTGCCATCAGTGGGGACAGGGGCGAGCAGTACTTC
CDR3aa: CAISGDRGEQYF

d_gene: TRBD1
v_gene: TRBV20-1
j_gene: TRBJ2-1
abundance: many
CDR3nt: TGCAGTGCTAGAGAACCGGGACAGGAGTACAATGAGCAGTTCTTC
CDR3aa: CSAREPGQEYNEQFF

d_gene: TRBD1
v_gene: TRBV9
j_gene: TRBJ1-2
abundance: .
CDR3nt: TGTGCCAGCAGCGTAGCTGGGACAGTACAATTTAACTATGGCTACACCTTC
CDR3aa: CASSVAGTVQFNYGYTF

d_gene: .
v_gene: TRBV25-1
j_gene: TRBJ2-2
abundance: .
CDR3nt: TGTGCCAGCAGCCGGTCGCAGGGAACCGGGGAGCTGTTTTTT
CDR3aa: CASSRSQGTGELFF

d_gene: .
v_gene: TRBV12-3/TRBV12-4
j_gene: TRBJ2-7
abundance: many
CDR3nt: TGTGCCAGCAGCCAAGGACTACTCTACGAGCAGTACTTC
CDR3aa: CASSQGLLYEQYF

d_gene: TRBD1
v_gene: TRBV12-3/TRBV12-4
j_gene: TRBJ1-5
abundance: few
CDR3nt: TGTGCCAGCAGTGCACGGACAGGGGGAAATAGCAATCAGCCCCAGCATTTT
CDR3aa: CASSARTGGNSNQPQHF

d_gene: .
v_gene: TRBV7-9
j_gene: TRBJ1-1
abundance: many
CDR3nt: TGTGCCAGCAGCGAACTCGACAGGAACACTGAAGCTTTCTTT
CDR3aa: CASSELDRNTEAFF

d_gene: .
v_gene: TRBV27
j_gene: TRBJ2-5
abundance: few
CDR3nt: TGTGCCAGCAGGGACACTGGGGGAGAGACCCAGTACTTC
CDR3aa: CASRDTGGETQYF

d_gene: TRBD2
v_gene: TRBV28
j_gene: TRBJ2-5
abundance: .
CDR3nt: TGTGCCAGCAGTCCGGGACTAGCGTACTCGCAAGAGACCCAGTACTTC
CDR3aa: CASSPGLAYSQETQYF